This T cell receptor (beta chain) was captured by sequencing in a study of monozygotic twins with inflammatory bowel disease. Turning to this clonotype: Its antigen remains unidentified.

The unique tags termed UMIs, each holding a 6-nucleotide sample barcode, were added by means of template switching. With the 5' RACE reads reprocessed, TCRdb shows one record per CDR3 protein and no DNA. Its listing shows some 400,000 distinct CDR3 sequences. This CDR3 has 14 amino acids. Germline V gives CDR1 MNHNY, CDR2 SVGAGI (reference sequence). General observations from the study: Data gave no support to a single strong signal or clonotype associated with IBD. No distinction between different T cell subtypes was possible. Other individuals had fewer clonotypes in common with IBD patients than with healthy twins, especially with disease activity.

This sequence originates from a human donor with ulcerative colitis or Crohn's disease, or a healthy co-twin of an affected twin (not recorded which). Source material: blood. The V and J genes are TRBV6-6 and TRBJ1-2. CDR3 protein: CASSYSSRDYGYTF.